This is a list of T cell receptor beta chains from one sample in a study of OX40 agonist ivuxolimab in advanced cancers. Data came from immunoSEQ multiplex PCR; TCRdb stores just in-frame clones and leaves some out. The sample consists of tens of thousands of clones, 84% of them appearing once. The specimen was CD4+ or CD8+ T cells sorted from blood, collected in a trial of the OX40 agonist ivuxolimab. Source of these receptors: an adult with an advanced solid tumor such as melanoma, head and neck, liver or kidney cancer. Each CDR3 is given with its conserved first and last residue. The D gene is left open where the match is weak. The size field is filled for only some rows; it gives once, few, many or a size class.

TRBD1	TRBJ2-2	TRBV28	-	CASSFGQGFGELFF	TGTGCCAGCAGTTTCGGACAGGGGTTCGGGGAGCTGTTTTTT
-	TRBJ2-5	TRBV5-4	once	CASSLNGQETQYF	TGTGCCAGCAGCTTGAACGGACAAGAGACCCAGTACTTC
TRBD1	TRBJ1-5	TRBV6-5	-	CASSKDRGYQPQHF	TGTGCCAGCAGTAAGGACAGGGGGTATCAGCCCCAGCATTTT
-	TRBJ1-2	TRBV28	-	CASSAGQYGYTF	TGTGCCAGCAGTGCCGGACAGTATGGCTACACCTTC
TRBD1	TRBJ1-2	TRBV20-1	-	CSAGTVYGYTF	TGCAGTGCAGGGACAGTGTATGGCTACACCTTC
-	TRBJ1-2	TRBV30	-	CAWSAPAEGYGYTF	TGTGCCTGGAGTGCCCCCGCGGAAGGCTATGGCTACACCTTC
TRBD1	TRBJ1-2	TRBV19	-	CASIRTGVNYGYTF	TGTGCCAGTATAAGGACAGGGGTCAACTATGGCTACACCTTC
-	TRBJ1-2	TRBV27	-	CASRSIMGKKINYGYTF	TGTGCCAGCAGATCCATTATGGGGAAAAAGATAAACTATGGCTACACCTTC
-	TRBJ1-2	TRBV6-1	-	CASNRGGGGEGGYTF	TGTGCCAGCAACCGCGGGGGAGGGGGAGAGGGTGGCTACACCTTC
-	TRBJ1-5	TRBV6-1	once	CASINGTLLNQPQHF	TGTGCCAGCATTAACGGGACTCTCCTAAATCAGCCCCAGCATTTT
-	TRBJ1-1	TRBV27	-	CASRRGGTITEAFF	TGTGCCAGCAGGAGGGGGGGAACGATCACTGAAGCTTTCTTT
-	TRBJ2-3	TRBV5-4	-	CASSLPLTDTQYF	TGTGCCAGCAGCTTGCCCCTGACAGATACGCAGTATTTT
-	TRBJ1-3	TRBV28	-	CASSFNSQGNTIYF	TGTGCCAGCAGTTTCAACAGTCAGGGAAACACCATATATTTT
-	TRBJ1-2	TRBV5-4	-	CASSLGAANYGYTF	TGTGCCAGCAGCTTGGGGGCAGCTAACTATGGCTACACCTTC
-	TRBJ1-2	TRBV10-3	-	CAISETIGRNYGYTF	TGTGCCATCAGTGAAACAATCGGACGGAACTATGGCTACACCTTC
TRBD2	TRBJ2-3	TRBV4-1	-	CASSPRPLAEDVRGQYF	TGCGCCAGCAGCCCCCGTCCCCTAGCGGAGGACGTACGTGGGCAGTATTTT
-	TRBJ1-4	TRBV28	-	CASSLTTETTNEKLFF	TGTGCCAGCAGTCTAACGACGGAGACAACTAATGAAAAACTGTTTTTT
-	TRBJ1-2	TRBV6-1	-	CASSEPGGFEANYGYTF	TGTGCCAGCAGTGAACCCGGAGGGTTTGAAGCTAACTATGGCTACACCTTC
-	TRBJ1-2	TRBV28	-	CASTRGWGYYGYTF	TGTGCCAGCACGCGGGGCTGGGGCTACTATGGCTACACCTTC
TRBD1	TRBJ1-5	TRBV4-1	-	CASSPTGTVMHQPQHF	TGCGCCAGCAGCCCAACCGGGACAGTCATGCATCAGCCCCAGCATTTT
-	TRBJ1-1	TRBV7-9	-	CASSLGAEGTEAFF	TGTGCCAGCAGCTTAGGGGCGGAGGGCACTGAAGCTTTCTTT
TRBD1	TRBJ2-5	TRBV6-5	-	CASSYTGEGTQYF	TGTGCCAGCAGCTATACAGGGGAAGGGACCCAGTACTTC
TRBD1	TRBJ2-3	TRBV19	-	CASNPRQGFHTDTQYF	TGTGCCAGTAACCCCCGACAGGGCTTTCACACAGATACGCAGTATTTT
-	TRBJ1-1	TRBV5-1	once	CASSSQQGTEAFF	TGCGCCAGCAGCTCCCAACAGGGCACTGAAGCTTTCTTT
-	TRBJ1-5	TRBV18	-	CASSPRALRSNQPQHF	TGTGCCAGCTCACCACGCGCACTACGGAGCAATCAGCCCCAGCATTTT
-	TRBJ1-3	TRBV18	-	CASQENSGNTIYF	TGTGCCAGCCAGGAAAACTCTGGAAACACCATATATTTT
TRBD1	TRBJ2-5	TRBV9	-	CASSVTGAETQYF	TGTGCCAGCAGCGTAACAGGGGCCGAGACCCAGTACTTC
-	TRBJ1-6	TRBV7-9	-	CASSLGRGVLPLHF	TGTGCCAGCAGCCTCGGGCGCGGAGTGTTACCCCTCCACTTT
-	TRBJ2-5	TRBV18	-	CASSPLGETQYF	TGTGCCAGCTCACCCCTTGGGGAGACCCAGTACTTC
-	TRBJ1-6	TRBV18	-	CASSQGPENSPLHF	TGTGCCAGCTCACAGGGACCGGAAAATTCACCCCTCCACTTT
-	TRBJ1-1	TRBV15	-	CATSRDHLAASRAEAFF	TGTGCCACCAGCAGAGATCATTTGGCAGCAAGTAGGGCTGAAGCTTTCTTT
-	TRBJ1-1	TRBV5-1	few	CASSSSRMNTEAFF	TGCGCCAGCAGCTCCAGCCGCATGAACACTGAAGCTTTCTTT
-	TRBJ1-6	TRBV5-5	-	CASSLGRDNSPLHF	TGTGCCAGCAGCTTGGGCAGGGATAATTCACCCCTCCACTTT
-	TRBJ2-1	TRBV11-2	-	CASSFHNEQFF	TGTGCCAGCAGCTTCCACAATGAGCAGTTCTTC
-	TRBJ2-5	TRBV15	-	CATSRDLVGGRETQYF	TGTGCCACCAGCAGAGATCTCGTTGGGGGTCGGGAGACCCAGTACTTC
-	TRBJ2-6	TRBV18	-	CASSAHLQSRANVLTF	TGTGCCAGCTCAGCTCATTTACAAAGTCGGGCCAACGTCCTGACTTTC
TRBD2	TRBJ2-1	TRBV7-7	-	CASSPTSGRNEQFF	TGTGCCAGCAGCCCGACTAGCGGAAGGAATGAGCAGTTCTTC
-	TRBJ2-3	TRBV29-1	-	CSVSGISTDTQYF	TGCAGCGTTTCGGGCATTAGCACAGATACGCAGTATTTT
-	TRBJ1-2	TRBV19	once	CASSTGDGGYTF	TGTGCCAGTAGTACAGGGGATGGGGGCTACACCTTC
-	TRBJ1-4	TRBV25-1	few	CASSALGTVNEKLFF	TGTGCCAGCAGCGCCCTCGGGACCGTTAATGAAAAACTGTTTTTT
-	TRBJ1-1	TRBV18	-	CASSPMRASEAFF	TGTGCCAGCTCACCAATGAGGGCTTCTGAAGCTTTCTTT
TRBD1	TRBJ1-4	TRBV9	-	CASSVEGRGPGEKLFF	TGTGCCAGCAGCGTAGAGGGCAGGGGGCCAGGTGAAAAACTGTTTTTT
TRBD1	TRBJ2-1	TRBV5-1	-	CASSLIGDSSYNEQFF	TGCGCCAGCAGCTTGATAGGGGACAGCTCCTACAATGAGCAGTTCTTC
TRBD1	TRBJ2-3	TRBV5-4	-	CASSPQGDGGTDTQYF	TGTGCCAGCAGCCCACAGGGGGACGGTGGCACAGATACGCAGTATTTT
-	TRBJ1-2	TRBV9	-	CASSLEGGGYGYTF	TGTGCCAGCAGCCTAGAGGGTGGCGGCTATGGCTACACCTTC
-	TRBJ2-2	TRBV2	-	CASRSNTGELFF	TGTGCCAGCAGGAGCAACACCGGGGAGCTGTTTTTT
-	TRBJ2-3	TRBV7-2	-	CASSLLLATGGTQYF	TGTGCCAGCAGCTTACTGCTAGCGACAGGAGGTACGCAGTATTTT
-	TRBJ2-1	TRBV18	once	CASSPNRLYNEQFF	TGTGCCAGCTCACCAAACAGACTCTACAATGAGCAGTTCTTC
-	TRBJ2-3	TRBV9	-	CASSVGERSTDTQYF	TGTGCCAGCAGCGTAGGAGAGAGGAGCACAGATACGCAGTATTTT
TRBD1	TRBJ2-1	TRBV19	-	CASSDRGWYNEQFF	TGTGCCAGTAGTGACAGGGGGTGGTACAATGAGCAGTTCTTC
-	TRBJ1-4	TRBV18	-	CASSPVNGANEKLFF	TGTGCCAGCTCACCAGTAAACGGGGCGAATGAAAAACTGTTTTTT
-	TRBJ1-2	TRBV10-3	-	CAISEGEGYGYTF	TGTGCCATCAGTGAGGGGGAGGGGTATGGCTACACCTTC